This TCR beta chain was recorded in a study of blood T cells in healthy people across ages. Study-wide findings and caveats: The study found more naive CD4+ cells and higher diversity in long-lived than aged donors.

The CDR3 totals 11 residues. The germline CDR1 and CDR2 sequences are MNHEY and SVGAGI. Deletions cut 8 bases from V and 5 bases from J, with 9 bases between. Remarks on this clonotype: The antigen remains undetermined.

A second PCR, run for roughly 7 to 11 cycles, used a sample-barcoded 5' primer plus a J-beta primer mix. In TCRdb, the 5' RACE reads were re-called with MiXCR into one record per CDR3 protein. In the table there are about 1.4 million distinct CDR3 sequences, approximately 59% of which are singletons. The material sequenced was blood. The chain uses TRBV6-5 and TRBJ1-1, with D unresolved. This receptor was obtained from a man younger than 30 in good health. For the CDR3, the DNA is TGTGCCAGCGTTGGAACAACTGAAGCTTTCTTT. The encoded protein is CASVGTTEAFF.